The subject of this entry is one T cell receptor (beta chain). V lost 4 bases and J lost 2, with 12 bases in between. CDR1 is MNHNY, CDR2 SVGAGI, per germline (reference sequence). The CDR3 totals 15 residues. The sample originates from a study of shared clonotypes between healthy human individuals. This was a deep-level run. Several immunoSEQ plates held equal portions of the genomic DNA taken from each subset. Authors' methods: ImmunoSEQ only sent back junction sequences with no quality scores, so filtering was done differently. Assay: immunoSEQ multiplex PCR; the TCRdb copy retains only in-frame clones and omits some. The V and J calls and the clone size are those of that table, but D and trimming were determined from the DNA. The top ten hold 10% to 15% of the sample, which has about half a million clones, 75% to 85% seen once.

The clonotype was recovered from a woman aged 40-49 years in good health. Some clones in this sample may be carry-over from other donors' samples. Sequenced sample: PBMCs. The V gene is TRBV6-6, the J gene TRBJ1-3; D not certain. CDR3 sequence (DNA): TGTGCCAGCAGTTTCCCAGGCAGAACTGGAAACACCATATATTTT. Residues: CASSFPGRTGNTIYF.